This TCR beta chain originates from a study of somatic mutations in cytotoxic T cells in rheumatoid arthritis. Here immunoSEQ multiplex PCR was the method, and the copy in TCRdb shows in-frame clones only, minus some. Altogether more than 11,000 clones are present, roughly 82% being singletons, with the ten largest covering 29%. Sequencing was performed on CD8+ T cells sorted from blood. The sequence was obtained from an adult with rheumatoid arthritis.

The CDR3 DNA reads as TGTGCCAGCAGCACAGGGTCCATGAACACTGAAGCTTTCTTT. Encoded protein: CASSTGSMNTEAFF. The genes are TRBV6-5 and TRBJ1-1, with D possibly matching TRBD1 (6 bases). The CDR3 runs to 14 residues. Looked up from germline, CDR1 is MNHEY and CDR2 is SVGAGI. V dropped 6 bases and J dropped 0 bases, with 11 bases sitting between them.